The sequence of this T cell receptor (beta chain) was determined in a study of T cell repertoires in cytomegalovirus infection. Across the whole study: Both CMV infection and a matching HLA type were indicated by public TCR beta signatures.

The CDR3 is made up of 16 amino acids. V shed 5 bases and J shed 3 bases, with 16 bases lying between them. The V gene's germline CDR1 is SGHAT and CDR2 FQNNGV. A word on this clonotype: The antigen is unknown.

TCRdb ran MiXCR on the reads and lists one entry per CDR3 protein. The sample lists hundreds of thousands of distinct CDR3 sequences; approximately 46% were seen once. Sequenced here: cultured PBMCs, sampled from culture after CMV antigen stimulation. The V call is TRBV11-2, the J call TRBJ2-2; possible D gene TRBD2, 5 bases. This sequence originates from a human donor in good health (CMV status not recorded). Some clones in this sample may be carry-over from other donors' samples. CDR3 sequence: CASSESGFWDTGELFF. CDR3 nucleotides: TGTGCCAGCAGCGAAAGCGGATTTTGGGACACCGGGGAGCTGTTTTTT.